The 21 T cell receptor beta chains presented below share a single source sample, sequenced in a study of vaccination effects on CD4 cells after COVID-19 (dated by TCRdb to the early 2020s). The library relied on the immunoSEQ multiplex PCR assay. TCRdb took this table from immuneACCESS and kept in-frame rearrangements with V and J called. Such tables lack part of the clones; where checked against another copy, unresolved V genes explain under half of the gap, and the rest is unexplained. Present in this sample are 65,000 to 75,000 clones, over 70% of which were seen just once. The top ten clones comprise roughly 1.6% of the sample. Their antigens are not known. In the ViraFEST assay, PBMC were stimulated with viral peptide pools, and TCR sequencing was then used to find antigen-specific CD4+ T cell clonotypes based on their expansion. After around eleven days of culture, CD4+ T cells were isolated with the EasySep CD4+ T cell isolation kit. Two doses of either the BNT162b2 or the mRNA-1273 mRNA SARS-CoV-2 vaccine were administered to participants.

Sequencing was performed on CD4+ T cells from PBMCs cultured with HCoV-229E spike peptides, taken after COVID-19 vaccination. The cell subset or site tag for this specimen amounts to: HCoV-229E spike overlapping peptide pool stimulation. All receptors derive from a human donor who received a COVID-19 vaccine.

The gene calls are TRBV18 and TRBJ2-5, with D perhaps TRBD1 (6 bases). Germline CDR1 and CDR2: KGHSH and LQKENI. This CDR3 has 16 residues. Trimming pared 3 bases from V and 0 bases from J, leaving 14 bases between. The CDR3 loop reads CASSPTQGAYQETQYF. The DNA for the CDR3 is TGTGCCAGCTCACCTACACAGGGCGCGTACCAAGAGACCCAGTACTTC.

V usage is TRBV7-2 and J usage is TRBJ2-1; 8 bases fit TRBD1. With V trimmed by 3 bases and J by 8 bases, 6 bases remained unmatched. Germline V gene data show CDR1 as SGHTA and CDR2 as FQGNSA. The CDR3 covers 14 residues. As DNA, the CDR3 is TGTGCCAGCAGCTTGTACGGACAGGGATATGAGCAGTTCTTC. Translating gives CASSLYGQGYEQFF.

V usage is TRBV7-2 and J usage is TRBJ2-5; D is possibly TRBD1 or TRBD2 (5 bases each). Germline assignment: CDR1 SGHTA and CDR2 FQGNSA. The CDR3 is made up of 15 amino acids. Trimming removed 7 bases at V and 4 bases at J, with 19 bases between. The CDR3 DNA sequence: TGTGCCAGCACCCCGCTAGAGGGGCGGGTAGAGACCCAGTACTTC. The encoded protein is CASTPLEGRVETQYF.

The table lists this clone with a count of one. V is TRBV2 and J is TRBJ1-5; weak D call: TRBD1 (6 bases). V gave up 6 bases and J gave up 3 bases, with 12 bases separating them. The CDR3 is 14 residues long. The germline CDR1 and CDR2 sequences are SNHLY and FYNNEI. The CDR3 loop is CASSPGQNNQPQHF. The CDR3 coding sequence is TGTGCCAGCAGCCCCGGACAGAACAATCAGCCCCAGCATTTT. Together with reference TRBV2 and TRBJ1-5, the CDR3 gives the full variable domain: EPEVTQTPSHQVTQMGQEVILRCVPISNHLYFYWYRQILGQKVEFLVSFYNNEISEKSEIFDDQFSVERPDGSNFTLKIRSTKLEDSAMYFCASSPGQNNQPQHFGDGTRLSIL.

This rearrangement joins TRBV6-5 to TRBJ2-3, with 8 bases aligning to TRBD1. There are 14 residues in the CDR3. Trimming at V came to 5 bases and at J to 3 bases, leaving 4 bases not matched to a gene. Per the germline V gene, CDR1 is MNHEY and CDR2 is SVGAGI. CDR3 coding DNA: TGTGCCAGCAGTCTTCGACAGGGGACAGATACGCAGTATTTT. It encodes CASSLRQGTDTQYF.

CDR3 nucleotide sequence: TGTGCCAGTAGTATTAATGCAGTCGGGCGAAACACCATATATTTT. Residues: CASSINAVGRNTIYF. The rearrangement joins TRBV19 to TRBJ1-3, with D uncertain. The CDR3 contains 15 residues. The V and J ends lost 3 bases and 5 bases respectively, with 14 bases between them. CDR1 is LNHDA and CDR2 is SQIVND in the germline V gene (reference sequence).

This rearrangement joins TRBV28 to TRBJ2-6, with D maybe TRBD2 (6 bases). Deletions cut 3 bases from V and 6 bases from J, with 9 bases between. Germline CDR1 and CDR2: MDHEN and SYDVKM. There are 14 residues in the CDR3. CDR3 residues: CASSLGGSANVLTF. The CDR3 DNA reads as TGTGCCAGCAGTTTGGGGGGTTCGGCCAACGTCCTGACTTTC.

This CDR3 is CASSLVGTYNSPLHF. CDR3 DNA sequence: TGTGCCAGCAGCTTAGTGGGTACTTATAATTCACCCCTCCACTTT. J is TRBJ1-6 and V is TRBV7-6; no reliable D call. The CDR3 contains 15 residues. Germline loops: CDR1 SGHVS, CDR2 FNYEAQ. The germline V and J ends were trimmed by 1 base and 4 bases, with 8 bases remaining between them.

CDR3 DNA sequence: TGTGCCAGCAGTAATCGAATACAGGGAAGTGAAGCTTTCTTT. Its translation: CASSNRIQGSEAFF. V and J are TRBV7-9 and TRBJ1-1; tentatively, D is TRBD1 (6 bases). The CDR3 has 14 amino acids. V was pared by 6 bases and J by 7 bases, with 18 bases between. Per the germline V gene, CDR1 is SEHNR and CDR2 is FQNEAQ (reference sequence).

This rearrangement joins TRBV10-3 to TRBJ1-3; D not certain. The CDR3 length is 14 residues. The germline V and J ends were trimmed by 4 bases and 1 base, with 8 bases remaining between them. CDR1 is ENHRY and CDR2 is SYGVKD in the germline V gene. This chain's CDR3 is CAISVDNSGNTIYF. The CDR3 DNA is TGTGCCATCAGTGTAGATAATTCTGGAAACACCATATATTTT.

The chain couples TRBV7-3 to TRBJ2-1; maybe TRBD2 (5 bases). Germline CDR1 and CDR2: SGHTA and FQGTGA. The CDR3 is 17 amino acids. V was cut by 5 bases and J by 0 bases, with 17 bases left in between. The CDR3 reads CASSLSPGGSSYNEQFF. The CDR3 coding sequence is TGTGCCAGCAGCCTTTCCCCCGGAGGAAGCTCCTACAATGAGCAGTTCTTC.

V gene TRBV12-2 combines with J gene TRBJ2-4. TRBV12-2 is noted as a pseudogene. The CDR3 is 16 residues long. CDR3: CASRLTCSRTKNIQYF. In DNA form, the CDR3 reads TGTGCAAGTCGCTTAACCTGCAGCCGAACCAAAAACATTCAGTACTTC.

The chain uses TRBV15 and TRBJ2-7, with D perhaps TRBD2 (5 bases). The CDR3 sequence is 12 residues long. Per the germline V gene, CDR1 is LNHNV and CDR2 is YYDKDF (reference sequence). Trimming removed 0 bases at V and 7 bases at J, with 7 bases between. The CDR3 sequence: CATSRDTGEQYV. The CDR3 region has the DNA TGTGCCACCAGCAGAGACACGGGAGAGCAGTACGTC.

This clone was seen once. The chain couples TRBV28 to TRBJ1-2; D possibly corresponds to TRBD1 (5 bases). Per the germline V gene, CDR1 is MDHEN and CDR2 is SYDVKM. Deletions cut 7 bases from V and 7 bases from J, with 19 bases between. This CDR3 spans 14 amino acids. The DNA of the CDR3 is TGTGCCAGCACCATCTTGCGAGGGACCAGTGGCTACACCTTC. The encoded protein is CASTILRGTSGYTF.

The V gene is TRBV12-3 or TRBV12-4, the J gene TRBJ1-1; D not certain. The CDR3 is 11 residues long. V lost 6 bases to trimming and J lost 5 bases, with 7 bases between them. The CDR3 DNA reads TGTGCCAGCAGCCTCGGTACTGAAGCTTTCTTT. This sequence encodes CASSLGTEAFF.

V is TRBV15 and J is TRBJ2-5, with a weak D call TRBD1 (6 bases). The germline gives CDR1 LNHNV, CDR2 YYDKDF (reference sequence). This CDR3 contains 14 residues. V lost 2 bases, J lost 5 bases, and 12 bases lay in between. The CDR3 sequence: CATSRPDRRETQYF. The CDR3 nucleotides are TGTGCCACCAGCAGACCCGACAGGAGGGAGACCCAGTACTTC.

The chain carries TRBV7-2 and TRBJ2-7, with TRBD1 matching 9 bases. V lost 4 bases to trimming and J lost 7 bases; unmatched junction nucleotides: 5. Germline CDR1 SGHTA, CDR2 FQGNSA. CDR3 length equals 13 residues. CDR3 region: CASSWDRAGEQYV. In DNA form, the CDR3 reads TGTGCCAGCAGCTGGGACAGGGCGGGAGAGCAGTACGTC.

The V and J genes are TRBV10-3 and TRBJ2-7; 12 bases map to TRBD1. The V and J ends lost 6 bases and 7 bases, in that order; junction bases with no gene match: 7. The CDR3 totals 14 residues. Germline V gene sequence: CDR1 ENHRY, CDR2 SYGVKD. The DNA of the CDR3 is TGTGCCATCAGACCGGGACAGGGGGCGGAAGAGCAGTACGTC. Protein product: CAIRPGQGAEEQYV.

The chain joins TRBV2 to TRBJ1-1; possibly TRBD1 for D (5 bases). CDR3 length: 14 amino acids. From germline, CDR1 is SNHLY and CDR2 FYNNEI. The V end was cut by 5 bases, the J end by 3 bases, with 13 bases between. CDR3 sequence reads: CASSKIQADTEAFF. The CDR3 nucleotides read TGTGCCAGCAGTAAAATACAGGCGGACACTGAAGCTTTCTTT.

V gene TRBV2 combines with J gene TRBJ2-7, with 11 nucleotides matching TRBD1. The CDR3 is 12 amino acids. V trimming: 10 bases; J trimming: 6 bases; junction bases outside the gene matches: 5. The germline CDR1 and CDR2 sequences are SNHLY and FYNNEI. The CDR3 spells CAKGQGDGEQYV. CDR3 in DNA: TGTGCCAAGGGACAGGGGGACGGCGAGCAGTACGTC.

The J gene is TRBJ2-3, the V gene TRBV30, with D tentatively TRBD2 (7 bases). Germline values: CDR1 GTSNPN, CDR2 SVGIG (reference sequence). Between the trimmed V and J ends, which lost 2 bases and 0 bases, there was a span of 9 bases. This CDR3 has 14 residues. Written as DNA, the CDR3 is TGTGCCTGGAGTCGGGGGGCAAGCACAGATACGCAGTATTTT. This sequence encodes CAWSRGASTDTQYF.